These T cell receptor beta chains were read from a single sample in a study of shared clonotypes between healthy human individuals. Data came from immunoSEQ multiplex PCR; TCRdb stores just in-frame clones and leaves some out. There are 850,000 to 1,100,000 clones in the sample; roughly 80% occur only once, and roughly 0.9% lies in the top ten. Sequencing input: memory CD4+ T cells from PBMCs. Receptor source: a man aged 18 to 29 in good health. Some clones in this sample may be carry-over from other donors' samples. CDR3s include the opening cysteine and the closing phenylalanine or tryptophan. The order of the fields is clone size, J gene, V gene, CDR3 protein. The size entry is marked missing in some rows and otherwise reads once, few, many or a size class.

clone_size: -; j_call: TRBJ1-6; v_call: TRBV29-1; cdr3_aa: CSVDRGNSPLHF
clone_size: -; j_call: TRBJ2-5; v_call: TRBV28; cdr3_aa: CASSSLTGGVETQYF
clone_size: -; j_call: TRBJ2-2; v_call: TRBV19; cdr3_aa: CASRAMVADTGELFF
clone_size: -; j_call: TRBJ2-2; v_call: TRBV5-1; cdr3_aa: CASSPRPRNRAGELFF
clone_size: once; j_call: TRBJ2-3; v_call: TRBV7-9; cdr3_aa: CASSGGGWGADTQYF
clone_size: -; j_call: TRBJ1-4; v_call: TRBV7-2; cdr3_aa: CASSLRGRPTNEKLFF
clone_size: -; j_call: TRBJ2-3; v_call: TRBV7-3; cdr3_aa: CASSLQGGRAPDTQYF
clone_size: -; j_call: TRBJ2-1; v_call: TRBV5-8; cdr3_aa: CASSLGLSGTIGNEQFF
clone_size: few; j_call: TRBJ1-3; v_call: TRBV27; cdr3_aa: CASKWDARPGNTIYF
clone_size: few; j_call: TRBJ2-7; v_call: TRBV19; cdr3_aa: CASSSSLFYEQYF
clone_size: -; j_call: TRBJ1-6; v_call: TRBV30; cdr3_aa: CAWSFHQGATNSPLHF
clone_size: few; j_call: TRBJ2-2; v_call: TRBV29-1; cdr3_aa: CSVRDRGDTGELFF
clone_size: -; j_call: TRBJ1-1; v_call: TRBV27; cdr3_aa: CASRLDRGWTEAFF
clone_size: -; j_call: TRBJ2-7; v_call: TRBV5-1; cdr3_aa: CASSSATSGSSYEQYF
clone_size: -; j_call: TRBJ2-1; v_call: TRBV19; cdr3_aa: CASSTPLRLSYNEQFF
clone_size: -; j_call: TRBJ1-2; v_call: TRBV19; cdr3_aa: CASSIGPRGSGYTF
clone_size: -; j_call: TRBJ2-1; v_call: TRBV20-1; cdr3_aa: CSAQGRNEQFF
clone_size: -; j_call: TRBJ2-1; v_call: TRBV28; cdr3_aa: CASSQLGQGAYNEQFF
clone_size: -; j_call: TRBJ2-1; v_call: TRBV7-6; cdr3_aa: CASSLSRDNEQFF
clone_size: -; j_call: TRBJ2-7; v_call: TRBV20-1; cdr3_aa: CSALRNEQYF
clone_size: few; j_call: TRBJ2-7; v_call: TRBV28; cdr3_aa: CASSEAGNSYEQYF
clone_size: -; j_call: TRBJ2-3; v_call: TRBV6-1; cdr3_aa: CASSLAGSTGTQYF
clone_size: -; j_call: TRBJ2-5; v_call: TRBV4-2; cdr3_aa: CASSQVGGRGQETQYF
clone_size: -; j_call: TRBJ1-2; v_call: TRBV28; cdr3_aa: CASSSGQGRGYTF
clone_size: -; j_call: TRBJ2-3; v_call: TRBV30; cdr3_aa: CAWDRGLTDTQYF
clone_size: many; j_call: TRBJ1-2; v_call: TRBV7-2; cdr3_aa: CASSPTTGGYTF
clone_size: -; j_call: TRBJ2-7; v_call: TRBV7-9; cdr3_aa: CASSPPAVYEQYF
clone_size: -; j_call: TRBJ2-2; v_call: TRBV7-9; cdr3_aa: CASSSRTGRAGELFF
clone_size: -; j_call: TRBJ2-7; v_call: TRBV2; cdr3_aa: CASSRQAYEQYF
clone_size: -; j_call: TRBJ2-2; v_call: TRBV9; cdr3_aa: CASSVNQGDTGELFF
clone_size: -; j_call: TRBJ2-3; v_call: TRBV2; cdr3_aa: CASSETGTSNQYF
clone_size: -; j_call: TRBJ2-7; v_call: TRBV7-2; cdr3_aa: CASSLTREGPYEQYF
clone_size: -; j_call: TRBJ1-2; v_call: TRBV29-1; cdr3_aa: CSVERRQGDGYTF
clone_size: -; j_call: TRBJ2-7; v_call: TRBV11-3; cdr3_aa: CASSLFGTGEYEQYF
clone_size: -; j_call: TRBJ1-2; v_call: TRBV2; cdr3_aa: CASSRDRFSPVGYTF
clone_size: -; j_call: TRBJ2-4; v_call: TRBV29-1; cdr3_aa: CSVGEAGASNIQYF
clone_size: few; j_call: TRBJ2-1; v_call: TRBV29-1; cdr3_aa: CSVYFYNEQFF
clone_size: -; j_call: TRBJ1-3; v_call: TRBV28; cdr3_aa: CASKGGRSSGNTIYF
clone_size: few; j_call: TRBJ2-7; v_call: TRBV5-1; cdr3_aa: CASSPRDRYYEQYF
clone_size: -; j_call: TRBJ2-7; v_call: TRBV6-1; cdr3_aa: CASSEGGGRRNEQYF
clone_size: -; j_call: TRBJ1-1; v_call: TRBV5-1; cdr3_aa: CASSFGGGNTEAFF
clone_size: -; j_call: TRBJ1-2; v_call: TRBV5-6; cdr3_aa: CASSLYTNYGYTF
clone_size: -; j_call: TRBJ1-1; v_call: TRBV7-2; cdr3_aa: CASSLVGLNTEAFF
clone_size: few; j_call: TRBJ1-4; v_call: TRBV27; cdr3_aa: CASSLLGGTTTNEKLFF
clone_size: -; j_call: TRBJ2-4; v_call: TRBV14; cdr3_aa: CASSHRPGGNIQYF
clone_size: -; j_call: TRBJ1-3; v_call: TRBV5-1; cdr3_aa: CASSSTGSSGNTIYF
clone_size: -; j_call: TRBJ1-1; v_call: TRBV5-1; cdr3_aa: CASSLSGGWNTEAFF
clone_size: -; j_call: TRBJ2-5; v_call: TRBV28; cdr3_aa: CASTSGLFGETQYF
clone_size: -; j_call: TRBJ1-1; v_call: TRBV6-1; cdr3_aa: CASRLDGPEAFF
clone_size: once; j_call: TRBJ2-1; v_call: TRBV27; cdr3_aa: CAIRCEQFF